The present T cell receptor (beta chain) was sequenced within a study of early T cells in non-severe SARS-CoV-2 infection. Overall study context: Sequenced bulk RNA came from whole blood that was unsorted, and chains were unpaired. Study outcomes and limitations: Using VDJdb, the matching emphasized anti-spike CD8 responses while missing private and CD4 specificities.

About this clonotype itself: The antigen remains unidentified.

The length of the CDR3 is 15 residues. Trimming shortened V by 6 bases and J by 0 bases, and 18 bases separated the two germline ends. Looked up from germline, CDR1 is SQVTM and CDR2 is ANQGSEA. Individual cDNA molecules were tagged with unique molecular identifiers, the study reported. TCRdb re-called the 5' RACE reads with MiXCR, one entry per CDR3 protein. The sample includes 34,000 or so distinct CDR3 sequences, 9% to 9.5% of them seen just once. Sequencing used whole blood. This sequence was found in an adult who was a healthcare worker with PCR-confirmed SARS-CoV-2 infection or an uninfected control (not recorded which). The J gene is TRBJ2-7, the V gene TRBV29-1; D uncertain. The CDR3 here is CSVIPHPVGSYEQYF. CDR3 DNA sequence: TGCAGCGTGATCCCGCACCCGGTTGGCTCCTACGAGCAGTACTTC.